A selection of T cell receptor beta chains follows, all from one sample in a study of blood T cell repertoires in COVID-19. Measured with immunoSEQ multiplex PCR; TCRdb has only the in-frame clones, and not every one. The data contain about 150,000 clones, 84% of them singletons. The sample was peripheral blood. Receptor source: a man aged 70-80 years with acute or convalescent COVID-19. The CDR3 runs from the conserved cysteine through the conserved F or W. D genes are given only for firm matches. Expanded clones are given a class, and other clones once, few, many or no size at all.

CDR3nt: TGTGCCAGCAGTGAATCGGGATGGCTTGAGCAGTTCTTC
CDR3aa: CASSESGWLEQFF
j_gene: TRBJ2-1
d_gene: .
abundance: .
v_gene: TRBV6-1
len: 13

CDR3nt: TGTGCCAGCAGTCCCGGAGCGGGAGCTTACGAGCAGTACTTC
CDR3aa: CASSPGAGAYEQYF
j_gene: TRBJ2-7
d_gene: TRBD2
abundance: .
v_gene: TRBV6-5
len: 14

CDR3nt: TGTGCCAGTAGTATATCGGACAGCCTTTTTTCTGGAAACACCATATATTTT
CDR3aa: CASSISDSLFSGNTIYF
j_gene: TRBJ1-3
d_gene: .
abundance: once
v_gene: TRBV19
len: 17

CDR3nt: TGTGCCAGCAGCTTAGCTTCGAGCTCCTACAATGAGCAGTTCTTC
CDR3aa: CASSLASSSYNEQFF
j_gene: TRBJ2-1
d_gene: .
abundance: .
v_gene: TRBV7-2
len: 15

CDR3nt: TGTGCCAGCACACAGGGGGCGAGGACCGGGGAGCTGTTTTTT
CDR3aa: CASTQGARTGELFF
j_gene: TRBJ2-2
d_gene: TRBD1
abundance: once
v_gene: TRBV5-4
len: 14

CDR3nt: TGCGCCAGCAGCTTCAGACAGGGGGCCTCCTACGAGCAGTACTTC
CDR3aa: CASSFRQGASYEQYF
j_gene: TRBJ2-7
d_gene: TRBD1
abundance: .
v_gene: TRBV5-1
len: 15

CDR3nt: TGTGCCAGTAGTCGGAACCAGGACAGTACCGAGCAGTACTTC
CDR3aa: CASSRNQDSTEQYF
j_gene: TRBJ2-7
d_gene: .
abundance: few
v_gene: TRBV19
len: 14

CDR3nt: TGTGCCAGCATCCGGGACAACACAGATACGCAGTATTTT
CDR3aa: CASIRDNTDTQYF
j_gene: TRBJ2-3
d_gene: .
abundance: .
v_gene: TRBV2
len: 13

CDR3nt: TGTGCCAGCAGACGGGAGGCCAATGAGCAGTTCTTC
CDR3aa: CASRREANEQFF
j_gene: TRBJ2-1
d_gene: TRBD2
abundance: .
v_gene: TRBV6-6
len: 12

CDR3nt: TGTGCCACAACCGGGACAGTGAATGAAAAACTGTTTTTT
CDR3aa: CATTGTVNEKLFF
j_gene: TRBJ1-4
d_gene: TRBD1
abundance: .
v_gene: TRBV28
len: 13

CDR3nt: TGTGCCAGCAACGTCAGGGGGACCTCTGGGGCCAACGTCCTGACTTTC
CDR3aa: CASNVRGTSGANVLTF
j_gene: TRBJ2-6
d_gene: TRBD1
abundance: .
v_gene: TRBV3-1/TRBV3-2
len: 16

CDR3nt: TGCGCCAGCAGCCGTTCCGGGACACTCACCTACGAGCAGTACTTC
CDR3aa: CASSRSGTLTYEQYF
j_gene: TRBJ2-7
d_gene: .
abundance: .
v_gene: TRBV4-1
len: 15

CDR3nt: TGTGCCAGTAGTGCTAGGGCGGGGAACACTGAAGCTTTCTTT
CDR3aa: CASSARAGNTEAFF
j_gene: TRBJ1-1
d_gene: .
abundance: .
v_gene: TRBV19
len: 14

CDR3nt: TGTGCCAGTAATCTAGGGAGCCCGGGGGAGCTGTTTTTT
CDR3aa: CASNLGSPGELFF
j_gene: TRBJ2-2
d_gene: .
abundance: .
v_gene: TRBV19
len: 13

CDR3nt: TGCAGTGCTAGTCCCCGGAGTAATGAAAAACTGTTTTTT
CDR3aa: CSASPRSNEKLFF
j_gene: TRBJ1-4
d_gene: .
abundance: .
v_gene: TRBV20-1
len: 13

CDR3nt: TGTGCCAGCAGCTTAGGTGCTAGCGAGGTTGGGACCCAGTACTTC
CDR3aa: CASSLGASEVGTQYF
j_gene: TRBJ2-5
d_gene: .
abundance: .
v_gene: TRBV11-1
len: 15

CDR3nt: TGTGCCAGCTCCCCCGGGGGGAGGGATTCACCCCTCCACTTT
CDR3aa: CASSPGGRDSPLHF
j_gene: TRBJ1-6
d_gene: .
abundance: .
v_gene: TRBV28
len: 14

CDR3nt: TGTGCCAGCAGTTCTCCCGGGACAGGGGGCCTCGTTAATGAAAAACTGTTTTTT
CDR3aa: CASSSPGTGGLVNEKLFF
j_gene: TRBJ1-4
d_gene: TRBD1
abundance: few
v_gene: TRBV28
len: 18

CDR3nt: TGTGCCAGCAGCCAAGCGGTGCTTAGCACAGATACGCAGTATTTT
CDR3aa: CASSQAVLSTDTQYF
j_gene: TRBJ2-3
d_gene: .
abundance: .
v_gene: TRBV4-2
len: 15

CDR3nt: TGTGCCACCAGTGATTGGAGCAGAACGGGAAACCAAGAGACCCAGTACTTC
CDR3aa: CATSDWSRTGNQETQYF
j_gene: TRBJ2-5
d_gene: .
abundance: .
v_gene: TRBV24-1
len: 17

CDR3nt: TGTGCCAGCAGCAGTGCCCGGGGGGACGATACGCAGTATTTT
CDR3aa: CASSSARGDDTQYF
j_gene: TRBJ2-3
d_gene: TRBD2
abundance: .
v_gene: TRBV5-6
len: 14

CDR3nt: TGTGCCAGCAGTTTCCCTCCCGGACAGCACACAGATACGCAGTATTTT
CDR3aa: CASSFPPGQHTDTQYF
j_gene: TRBJ2-3
d_gene: .
abundance: .
v_gene: TRBV28
len: 16

CDR3nt: TGTGCCAGTAGTAGCCCTGGGGGGGGCAACACTGAAGCTTTCTTT
CDR3aa: CASSSPGGGNTEAFF
j_gene: TRBJ1-1
d_gene: .
abundance: .
v_gene: TRBV19
len: 15

CDR3nt: TGTGCCAGCAGCCCCCTAGGTCCAGATACGCAGTATTTT
CDR3aa: CASSPLGPDTQYF
j_gene: TRBJ2-3
d_gene: .
abundance: .
v_gene: TRBV7-9
len: 13